The 20 T cell receptor beta chains below all came from one sample that was sequenced in a study of T-cell memory formation after mild COVID-19. Each CDR3 protein gets one entry after TCRdb re-called the 5' RACE reads with MiXCR. Among some 200,000 distinct CDR3 sequences, around 9.1% were seen once, and the ten largest hold roughly 4%. Sample: PBMCs or a T cell subset sorted from them (not recorded which). The receptor set was obtained from a man aged 18 to 29 who had mild COVID-19 (a few samples of this study predate the infection). Cell type and time point are not known.

This clonotype was recorded at least ten times. The chain employs TRBV11-2 and TRBJ1-1; D gene uncertain. This CDR3 region has 13 residues. The V and J ends lost 0 bases and 0 bases respectively, with 2 bases between them. CDR1 is SGHAT and CDR2 is FQNNGV in the germline V gene. The CDR3 loop reads CASSLDMNTEAFF. CDR3 bases: TGTGCCAGCAGCTTAGATATGAACACTGAAGCTTTCTTT.

This clonotype was observed a handful of times. The V call is TRBV5-1, the J call TRBJ1-6; D may be TRBD1 (5 bases). Per germline, CDR1 SGHRS and CDR2 YFSETQ. The CDR3 totals 15 residues. V was clipped by 0 bases and J by 10 bases, with 14 bases between them. CDR3 sequence: CASSLDAGGTSPLHF. CDR3 coding DNA: TGCGCCAGCAGCTTGGATGCGGGAGGGACCTCACCCCTCCACTTT.

This clonotype was seen a few times. CDR3 loop: CASSFLANYGYTF. In nucleotides, the CDR3 is TGCGCCAGCAGCTTTCTAGCTAACTATGGCTACACCTTC. The V gene is TRBV5-1, the J gene TRBJ1-2; no definite D call. CDR3 size: 13 residues. Germline CDR1 and CDR2: SGHRS and YFSETQ. Trimming cost V 2 bases and J 0 bases, with 5 bases left between them.

V usage is TRBV3-1 and J usage is TRBJ2-7, with D possibly TRBD2 on 6 matching bases. CDR1 is LGHDT and CDR2 is YNNKEL in the germline V gene (reference sequence). CDR3 length equals 12 residues. The ends were cut back, 8 bases at V and 0 bases at J, with 8 bases in the middle. CDR3 coding DNA: TGTGCCAGCGGGGGAGGCTCCTACGAGCAGTACTTC. This gives the protein CASGGGSYEQYF.

The V call is TRBV6-5, the J call TRBJ1-3, with 7 nucleotides matching TRBD1. CDR1 and CDR2 from the germline V gene are MNHEY and SVGAGI. V lost 8 bases and J lost 4; bases outside the gene matches: 8. The CDR3 runs 14 residues. The CDR3 DNA sequence: TGTGCCAGCCAACAGGGGCTCGGGGGAAACACCATATATTTT. This translates into CASQQGLGGNTIYF.

The gene calls are TRBV5-4 and TRBJ2-6; D is possibly TRBD1 (5 bases). In germline, CDR1 is SGHNT, CDR2 YYREEE (reference sequence). The CDR3 has 16 amino acids. The ends were cut back, 0 bases at V and 0 bases at J, with 7 bases in the middle. The CDR3: CASSLAGNSGANVLTF. CDR3 bases: TGTGCCAGCAGCTTGGCAGGGAACTCTGGGGCCAACGTCCTGACTTTC. The full variable domain, its missing parts supplied by reference TRBV5-4 and TRBJ2-6, is ETGVTQSPTHLIKTRGQQVTLRCSSQSGHNTVSWYQQALGQGPQFIFQYYREEENGRGNFPPRFSGLQFPNYSSELNVNALELDDSALYLCASSLAGNSGANVLTFGAGSRLTVL.

This clonotype was seen a handful of times. The gene calls are TRBV4-2 and TRBJ2-3; 10 bases agree with TRBD2. The V and J ends lost 1 base and 8 bases, in that order; junction bases with no gene match: 9. Germline CDR1 and CDR2: LGHNA and YNFKEQ. CDR3 length: 16 amino acids. CDR3 region: CASSQVSGGGPGTQYF. CDR3 bases: TGTGCCAGCAGCCAAGTGAGCGGGGGGGGCCCGGGTACGCAGTATTTT.

The rearrangement joins TRBV14 to TRBJ2-1; the match to TRBD2 covers 11 bases. The CDR3 is 13 residues long. The junction had 2 bases not matched to a gene; V was cut back by 4 bases and J by 9 bases. From germline, CDR1 is SGHDN and CDR2 FVKESK. The CDR3 is CASSRLAGIEQFF. DNA of the CDR3: TGTGCCAGCAGCCGACTAGCGGGGATTGAGCAGTTCTTC.

The chain joins TRBV4-3 to TRBJ1-6; D uncertain. V was clipped by 3 bases and J by 10 bases, with 7 bases between them. The CDR3 has 12 residues. The germline V gene encodes CDR1 LGHNA and CDR2 YSLEER. The CDR3 loop is CASSQERSPLHF. CDR3 bases: TGCGCCAGCAGCCAGGAGCGGTCACCCCTCCACTTT.

This clonotype came up many times. The chain joins TRBV20-1 to TRBJ2-6; 7 bases line up with TRBD1. The J segment lost 3 bases and the V segment lost 5 bases, leaving 4 bases of the junction unmatched. This CDR3 is 14 amino acids long. Germline V lookup: CDR1 DFQATT, CDR2 SNEGSKA (reference sequence). The CDR3 nucleotides read TGCAGTGCTCAGACAGGGTTTGGGGCCAACGTCCTGACTTTC. As protein: CSAQTGFGANVLTF.

This clonotype was observed a few times. The rearrangement links TRBV4-1 to TRBJ1-2; 8 bases are shared with TRBD1. Germline CDR1 is MGHRA and CDR2 is YSYEKL. The junction had 3 bases not matched to a gene; V was cut back by 3 bases and J by 3 bases. The CDR3 spans 14 residues. The CDR3 DNA reads TGCGCCAGCAGCCACGTACAGGGGGACTATGGCTACACCTTC. Translation gives CASSHVQGDYGYTF.

A single count supports this clonotype. This sequence joins TRBV6-4 and TRBJ1-4; TRBD1 matches at 9 bases. V was clipped by 5 bases and J by 5 bases; unmatched bases: 6. Germline V CDR1 and CDR2: MRHNA, SNTAGT. This CDR3 is 15 amino acids long. The CDR3 spells CASSPGQGLNEKLFF. The CDR3 DNA reads TGTGCCAGCAGTCCGGGACAGGGACTGAATGAAAAACTGTTTTTT.

The V gene is TRBV27, the J gene TRBJ2-5; TRBD2 might be the D (7 bases). The V end was cut by 6 bases, the J end by 4 bases, with 15 bases between. CDR1 and CDR2 from the germline V gene are MNHEY and SMNVEV (reference sequence). The CDR3 length is 14 residues. The CDR3 protein is CASSSRGPGETQYF. CDR3 DNA: TGTGCCAGCAGCTCGCGGGGGCCGGGAGAGACCCAGTACTTC.

To note about this clonotype: A read error may account for a junction end that differs from germline. The genes are TRBV4-1 and TRBJ1-2, with D possibly being TRBD1 (5 bases). The germline V gene has CDR1 MGHRA and CDR2 YSYEKL. CDR3 length: 15 residues. The CDR3 region has the DNA TGCTCCAGCAGCCAAGCAGTTGGGGCAAACTATGGCTACACCTTC. Protein product: CSSSQAVGANYGYTF.

This clonotype was recorded a few times. V is TRBV4-3 and J is TRBJ1-1; 8 bases map to TRBD1. The length of the CDR3 is 17 residues. J lost 4 bases, V lost 0 bases, and 10 bases had no gene match. The germline V gene encodes CDR1 LGHNA and CDR2 YSLEER. The CDR3 DNA follows: TGCGCCAGCAGCCAAGATCTCCAGGGGGCGCGATCCACTGAAGCTTTCTTT. This codes for CASSQDLQGARSTEAFF.

This clonotype was detected only a few times. The chain recombines TRBV20-1 with TRBJ1-5, with D possibly TRBD1 on 6 matching bases. The germline V and J ends were trimmed by 5 bases and 1 base, with 9 bases remaining between them. Germline V gene sequence: CDR1 DFQATT, CDR2 SNEGSKA (reference sequence). This CDR3 has 13 amino acids. In nucleotides, the CDR3 is TGCAGTGCTGCTCAGGGGAGCAATCAGCCCCAGCATTTT. Translation gives CSAAQGSNQPQHF.

This clonotype was seen a single time. The rearrangement uses TRBV30 and TRBJ1-1; D is undetermined. The germline gives CDR1 GTSNPN, CDR2 SVGIG (reference sequence). Trimming left V 3 bases short and J 1 base short, with 3 bases between. The CDR3 extends over 11 amino acids. The chain's CDR3 is CAWRENTEAFF. CDR3 sequence (DNA): TGTGCCTGGAGAGAGAACACTGAAGCTTTCTTT.

This clonotype was counted between two and nine times. CDR3 nucleotide sequence: TGTGCCAGCAGTGAAAGTCAGGGACGGTCCTACGAGCAGTACTTC. As protein: CASSESQGRSYEQYF. The V gene is TRBV2, the J gene TRBJ2-7; D may match TRBD1 or TRBD2 (5 bases each). Per germline, CDR1 SNHLY and CDR2 FYNNEI. The V end was cut by 2 bases, the J end by 1 base, with 12 bases between. The CDR3 contains 15 residues.

The genes are TRBV29-1 and TRBJ2-3; D might be TRBD2 (6 bases). The CDR3 extends over 14 amino acids. The germline CDR1 and CDR2 sequences are SQVTM and ANQGSEA. Trimming took off 0 bases at V and 5 bases at J, with 12 bases between the two ends. CDR3 residues: CSVEDGTPGDTQYF. The CDR3 bases are TGCAGCGTTGAAGATGGGACTCCAGGAGATACGCAGTATTTT.

The chain recombines TRBV19 with TRBJ1-1, with D unresolved. CDR1 is LNHDA and CDR2 is SQIVND in the germline V gene (reference sequence). V was trimmed by 0 bases and J by 1 base, leaving 6 bases between them. This CDR3 spans 14 amino acids. CDR3 residues: CASSIEFRNTEAFF. CDR3 sequence (DNA): TGTGCCAGTAGTATAGAGTTCAGGAACACTGAAGCTTTCTTT.